The present T cell receptor beta chain was sequenced within a study of blood T cell repertoires in COVID-19. The authors' processing: Amplification with reference gene primers provided the estimates of nucleated cell counts. Sequencing used immunoSEQ multiplex PCR; TCRdb keeps in-frame clones, though not all of them. The V and J calls and the clone size are those of that table, but D and trimming were determined from the DNA. The sample has about 440,000 clones, 87% seen once. Residents of about two dozen US areas, aged roughly 18 to 90 years, made up the participants. Source material: PBMCs or T cells enriched from blood (not recorded which). This receptor was taken from a woman under 30 with acute COVID-19.

The chain's CDR3 is CASSSEFLTGTLQPQHF. CDR3 nucleotides: TGTGCCAGCAGTTCCGAATTCCTGACAGGGACTTTACAGCCCCAGCATTTT. This chain connects TRBV28 to TRBJ1-5; TRBD1 aligns across 7 bases. CDR1 and CDR2 (germline): MDHEN, SYDVKM. Trimming took 4 bases from V and 7 from J; bases not matched to a gene: 16. This CDR3 is built from 17 residues.